The 25 T cell receptor beta chains presented below share a single source sample, sequenced in a study of glioma-infiltrating T cells after dendritic cell vaccination. Some clones are missing from TCRdb's copy, which holds only in-frame ones; the method was immunoSEQ multiplex PCR. The sample consists of some 100,000 clones, 70% to 90% of them appearing once. Material: blood, obtained before dendritic cell vaccination. The receptors come from a human donor with glioblastoma.

V usage is TRBV2 and J usage is TRBJ2-7; possible D gene TRBD2, 5 bases. The CDR3 loop spans 14 amino acids. Germline assignment: CDR1 SNHLY and CDR2 FYNNEI. The V end was cut by 11 bases, the J end by 2 bases, with 19 bases between. The CDR3, as DNA: TGTGCCTTCCTAATCCGGGGAAGGACCTACGAGCAGTACTTC. Its protein product is CAFLIRGRTYEQYF.

This chain joins TRBV5-1 and TRBJ1-1, with D tentatively TRBD1 (5 bases). Trimming cost V 3 bases and J 3 bases, with 12 bases left between them. Germline values: CDR1 SGHRS, CDR2 YFSETQ. CDR3 length: 14 residues. The chain's CDR3 is CASSSGGRDTEAFF. The DNA for the CDR3 is TGCGCCAGCAGCTCCGGGGGGAGGGACACTGAAGCTTTCTTT.

V usage is TRBV27 and J usage is TRBJ2-7; 7 bases are a match to TRBD2. The V and J ends lost 8 bases and 2 bases, in that order; junction bases with no gene match: 9. CDR3 size: 14 residues. Germline assignment: CDR1 MNHEY and CDR2 SMNVEV (reference sequence). CDR3 loop: CASCLRGTTYEQYF. CDR3 DNA sequence: TGTGCCAGCTGCCTCCGGGGGACTACCTACGAGCAGTACTTC.

This chain links TRBV6-1 with TRBJ1-1; the D is unclear. V gave up 0 bases and J gave up 1 base, with 9 bases separating them. The CDR3 loop spans 15 amino acids. Germline V gene lookup returns CDR1 MNHNS and CDR2 SASEGT. In DNA form, the CDR3 reads TGTGCCAGCAGTGAAGCTGGGTGGAGGAACACTGAAGCTTTCTTT. This encodes CASSEAGWRNTEAFF.

The chain is built from TRBV7-9 and TRBJ1-1; D not resolved. The CDR3 covers 12 residues. Germline values: CDR1 SEHNR, CDR2 FQNEAQ (reference sequence). Trimming left V 3 bases short and J 3 bases short, with 5 bases between. The CDR3 is CASSFGDTEAFF. CDR3 coding DNA: TGTGCCAGCAGCTTCGGGGACACTGAAGCTTTCTTT.

The chain uses TRBV11-2 and TRBJ2-7; 8 bases are a match to TRBD1. The CDR3 totals 15 residues. Per germline, CDR1 SGHAT and CDR2 FQNNGV. After removal of 5 bases from V and 3 bases from J, the junction contained 9 bases not matched to a gene. This CDR3 is CASSDVQGALYEQYF. Written as DNA, the CDR3 is TGTGCCAGCAGCGATGTTCAGGGGGCCCTCTACGAGCAGTACTTC.

This clone was seen only once. The chain uses TRBV7-6 and TRBJ1-1; maybe TRBD1 (6 bases). This CDR3 spans 17 amino acids. Trimming took 8 bases from V and 3 from J, leaving 25 bases between them. CDR1 is SGHVS and CDR2 is FNYEAQ in the germline V gene. The CDR3: CASSSRGRSGIDTEAFF. CDR3 sequence (DNA): TGTGCCAGCTCCTCCAGGGGTCGTTCGGGTATAGACACTGAAGCTTTCTTT.

V usage is TRBV7-2 and J usage is TRBJ2-3, with TRBD2 identical over 10 bases. The trim removed 4 bases at V and 0 bases at J, leaving 1 base unmatched. Germline V gene sequence: CDR1 SGHTA, CDR2 FQGNSA. This CDR3 has 15 residues. CDR3 nucleotide sequence: TGTGCCAGCAGCTCTAGCGGGGGTAGCACAGATACGCAGTATTTT. Translating it yields CASSSSGGSTDTQYF. Full variable domain (outside the CDR3, taken from reference TRBV7-2 and TRBJ2-3): GAGVSQSPSNKVTEKGKDVELRCDPISGHTALYWYRQSLGQGLEFLIYFQGNSAPDKSGLPSDRFSAERTGGSVSTLTIQRTQQEDSAVYLCASSSSGGSTDTQYFGPGTRLTVL.

V usage is TRBV2 and J usage is TRBJ1-4, with TRBD1 identical over 7 bases. The germline V gene has CDR1 SNHLY and CDR2 FYNNEI. Germline trimming cut 5 bases from V and 5 bases from J; bases unmatched to any gene: 11. The CDR3 is made up of 16 amino acids. CDR3 residues: CASSLPQTGINEKLFF. DNA of the CDR3: TGTGCCAGCAGTCTTCCCCAGACAGGGATAAATGAAAAACTGTTTTTT.

V usage is TRBV18 and J usage is TRBJ2-5, with TRBD2 matching over 7 bases. In germline, CDR1 is KGHSH, CDR2 LQKENI. The CDR3 runs 16 residues. The trim removed 1 base at V and 1 base at J, leaving 6 bases unmatched. This CDR3 reads CASSPLAAGLQETQYF. As DNA, the CDR3 is TGTGCCAGCTCACCACTAGCAGCGGGGCTCCAAGAGACCCAGTACTTC.

J is TRBJ2-7 and V is TRBV7-2; a weak D match, TRBD2 (6 bases). Trimming stripped 3 bases from V and 1 base from J, with 19 bases between. The germline CDR1 and CDR2 sequences are SGHTA and FQGNSA. The CDR3 is 17 residues long. CDR3 nucleotides: TGTGCCAGCAGCTTGCGGGGATCCGGGGGTCATTCCTACGAGCAGTACTTC. Its protein is CASSLRGSGGHSYEQYF.

This rearrangement joins TRBV6-6 to TRBJ1-6, with D possibly TRBD1 on 5 matching bases. Germline-derived CDR1 and CDR2 are MNHNY and SVGAGI (reference sequence). V was shortened by 5 bases and J by 0 bases, with 11 bases between the two germline ends. The CDR3 is 16 amino acids. CDR3 in amino acids: CASSVREVSYNSPLHF. The CDR3 DNA reads as TGTGCCAGCAGTGTCAGGGAAGTCTCCTATAATTCACCCCTCCACTTT.

This clone was counted once. This chain links TRBV5-6 with TRBJ2-3, with TRBD1 matching 7 bases. Germline assignment: CDR1 SGHDT and CDR2 YYEEEE. CDR3 size: 17 residues. Trimming at V came to 4 bases and at J to 0 bases, leaving 11 bases not matched to a gene. CDR3 residues: CASSITFQGESTDTQYF. Here the CDR3 DNA reads TGTGCCAGCAGCATTACCTTCCAGGGGGAGAGCACAGATACGCAGTATTTT. Combining the CDR3 with reference TRBV5-6 and TRBJ2-3 gives the whole variable domain DAGVTQSPTHLIKTRGQQVTLRCSPKSGHDTVSWYQQALGQGPQFIFQYYEEEERQRGNFPDRFSGHQFPNYSSELNVNALLLGDSALYLCASSITFQGESTDTQYFGPGTRLTVL.

The V gene is TRBV5-6, the J gene TRBJ2-7; tentative D call: TRBD1 (5 bases). The CDR3 covers 14 residues. Germline CDR1 SGHDT, CDR2 YYEEEE. The germline V and J ends were trimmed by 4 bases and 3 bases, with 14 bases remaining between them. The CDR3 here is CASSNGPRDYEQYF. In DNA, the CDR3 is TGTGCCAGCAGCAACGGGCCCAGGGACTACGAGCAGTACTTC.

This chain links TRBV19 with TRBJ2-7; TRBD2 aligns across 10 bases. Trimming at V came to 0 bases and at J to 7 bases, leaving 9 bases not matched to a gene. There are 16 residues in the CDR3. Germline V gene sequence: CDR1 LNHDA, CDR2 SQIVND (reference sequence). The CDR3 nucleotides are TGTGCCAGTAGTATAGATGGACTAGCGGTAGCTCGGGAGCAGTACTTC. Protein sequence: CASSIDGLAVAREQYF. The full variable domain, its missing parts supplied by reference TRBV19 and TRBJ2-7, is DGGITQSPKYLFRKEGQNVTLSCEQNLNHDAMYWYRQDPGQGLRLIYYSQIVNDFQKGDIAEGYSVSREKKESFPLTVTSAQKNPTAFYLCASSIDGLAVAREQYFGPGTRLTVT.

This chain links TRBV19 with TRBJ1-4, with 10 positions matching TRBD1. The CDR3 consists of 15 residues. The V gene's germline CDR1 is LNHDA and CDR2 SQIVND (reference sequence). V shed 5 bases, J shed 8 bases, and the junction held 8 bases outside the gene matches. The CDR3 sequence: CASSSRQGAREKLFF. The CDR3 DNA is TGTGCCAGTAGTTCCCGACAGGGGGCTCGAGAAAAACTGTTTTTT. The full variable domain, in which reference TRBV19 and TRBJ1-4 provide the parts outside the CDR3, is DGGITQSPKYLFRKEGQNVTLSCEQNLNHDAMYWYRQDPGQGLRLIYYSQIVNDFQKGDIAEGYSVSREKKESFPLTVTSAQKNPTAFYLCASSSRQGAREKLFFGSGTQLSVL.

The chain links TRBV30 to TRBJ2-6; tentatively, D is TRBD2 (7 bases). The V gene lost 0 bases and the J gene lost 0 bases, with 9 bases spanning the gap. CDR1 is GTSNPN and CDR2 is SVGIG in the germline V gene (reference sequence). The CDR3 contains 16 residues. CDR3 in DNA: TGTGCCTGGAGTGTGGGGGGGCCCTCTGGGGCCAACGTCCTGACTTTC. Translating gives CAWSVGGPSGANVLTF.

This chain connects TRBV6-1 to TRBJ2-7, with 9 positions matching TRBD2. The CDR3 runs 15 residues. J was trimmed by 2 bases and V by 2 bases; bases with no gene match: 4. CDR1 and CDR2 from the germline V gene are MNHNS and SASEGT. The CDR3 protein is CASSERRGGPYEQYF. Written as DNA, the CDR3 is TGTGCCAGCAGTGAAAGGCGGGGGGGCCCCTACGAGCAGTACTTC.

The rearrangement uses TRBV5-6 and TRBJ1-2; D remains unclear. Trimming pared 0 bases from V and 4 bases from J, leaving 7 bases between. Germline loops: CDR1 SGHDT, CDR2 YYEEEE. This CDR3 comprises 13 residues. The CDR3 bases are TGTGCCAGCAGCTTGGCTAACAGCTATGGCTACACCTTC. This encodes CASSLANSYGYTF. Combining the CDR3 with reference TRBV5-6 and TRBJ1-2 gives the whole variable domain DAGVTQSPTHLIKTRGQQVTLRCSPKSGHDTVSWYQQALGQGPQFIFQYYEEEERQRGNFPDRFSGHQFPNYSSELNVNALLLGDSALYLCASSLANSYGYTFGSGTRLTVV.

This rearrangement joins TRBV6-5 to TRBJ2-3; 7 nucleotides line up with TRBD1. From germline, CDR1 is MNHEY and CDR2 SVGAGI. With 5 bases clipped from V and 4 bases from J, the junction kept 6 bases outside the gene matches. CDR3 length equals 14 residues. The CDR3 sequence is CASSRQGSADTQYF. The DNA of the CDR3 is TGTGCCAGCAGTCGACAGGGTTCAGCAGATACGCAGTATTTT.

V usage is TRBV6-5 and J usage is TRBJ1-3, with TRBD1 as a possible D gene (6 bases). This CDR3 spans 15 amino acids. The V and J ends lost 6 bases and 0 bases respectively, with 12 bases between them. Germline assignment: CDR1 MNHEY and CDR2 SVGAGI. The CDR3 DNA sequence: TGTGCCAGCAGCCCTGCGGACAGCTCTGGAAACACCATATATTTT. Translating it yields CASSPADSSGNTIYF.

V gene TRBV6-1 combines with J gene TRBJ1-5; D gene uncertain. Germline lookup yields CDR1 MNHNS and CDR2 SASEGT. The V gene lost 6 bases and the J gene lost 6 bases, with 18 bases spanning the gap. CDR3 size: 15 residues. CDR3 loop: CASRAATSRGQPQHF. The CDR3 bases are TGTGCCAGCAGGGCAGCAACAAGCAGAGGTCAGCCCCAGCATTTT.

V usage is TRBV2 and J usage is TRBJ2-6, with 7 bases lining up with TRBD2. The CDR3 contains 15 residues. Germline loops: CDR1 SNHLY, CDR2 FYNNEI. V lost 5 bases and J lost 1; bases outside the gene matches: 2. The CDR3 region is CASSREESGANVLTF. The CDR3 nucleotides read TGTGCCAGCAGTCGGGAGGAGTCTGGGGCCAACGTCCTGACTTTC.

The chain carries TRBV4-1 and TRBJ1-2; D is possibly TRBD1 (6 bases). This CDR3 is built from 11 residues. Germline CDR1 and CDR2: MGHRA and YSYEKL. The germline V and J ends were trimmed by 6 bases and 8 bases, with 10 bases remaining between them. This CDR3 reads CASSHDRGYTF. In DNA form, the CDR3 reads TGCGCCAGCAGTCACGACAGGGGCTACACCTTC.

CDR3 nucleotides: TGTGCCAGCAGCTATCAGGCAGGGTATAATGAAAAACTGTTTTTT. Translation: CASSYQAGYNEKLFF. The chain employs TRBV11-2 and TRBJ1-4; possibly TRBD1 for D (5 bases). The CDR3 consists of 15 residues. CDR1 is SGHAT and CDR2 is FQNNGV in the germline V gene. Between the trimmed V and J ends, which lost 4 bases and 4 bases, there was a span of 13 bases.